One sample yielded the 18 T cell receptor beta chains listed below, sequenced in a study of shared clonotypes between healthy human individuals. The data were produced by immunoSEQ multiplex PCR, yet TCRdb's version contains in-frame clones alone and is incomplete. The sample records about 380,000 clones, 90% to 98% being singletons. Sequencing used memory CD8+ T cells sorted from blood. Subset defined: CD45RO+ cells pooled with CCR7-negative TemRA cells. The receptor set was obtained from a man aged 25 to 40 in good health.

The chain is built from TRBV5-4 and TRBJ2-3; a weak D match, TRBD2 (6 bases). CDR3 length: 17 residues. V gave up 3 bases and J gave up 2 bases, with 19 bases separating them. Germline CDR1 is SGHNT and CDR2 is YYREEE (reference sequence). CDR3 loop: CASSSPPRRGNTDTQYF. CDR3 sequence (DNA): TGTGCCAGCAGCTCACCCCCCCGGCGGGGAAACACAGATACGCAGTATTTT. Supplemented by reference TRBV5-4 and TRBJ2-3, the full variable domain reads ETGVTQSPTHLIKTRGQQVTLRCSSQSGHNTVSWYQQALGQGPQFIFQYYREEENGRGNFPPRFSGLQFPNYSSELNVNALELDDSALYLCASSSPPRRGNTDTQYFGPGTRLTVL.

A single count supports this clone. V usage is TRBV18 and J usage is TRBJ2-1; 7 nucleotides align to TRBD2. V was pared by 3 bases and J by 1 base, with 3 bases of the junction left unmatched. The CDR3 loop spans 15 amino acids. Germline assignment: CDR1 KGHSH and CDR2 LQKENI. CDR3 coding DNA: TGTGCCAGCTCACCGTCGGGAGGATCCTACAATGAGCAGTTCTTC. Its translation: CASSPSGGSYNEQFF. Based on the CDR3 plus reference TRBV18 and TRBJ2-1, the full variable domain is NAGVMQNPRHLVRRRGQEARLRCSPMKGHSHVYWYRQLPEEGLKFMVYLQKENIIDESGMPKERFSAEFPKEGPSILRIQQVVRGDSAAYFCASSPSGGSYNEQFFGPGTRLTVL.

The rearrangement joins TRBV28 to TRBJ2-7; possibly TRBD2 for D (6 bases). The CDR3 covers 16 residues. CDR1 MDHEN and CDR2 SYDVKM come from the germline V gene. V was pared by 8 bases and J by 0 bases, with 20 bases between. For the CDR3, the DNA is TGTGCCAGCCGGAGGGCCGGGGGTTTTAGCTCCTACGAGCAGTACTTC. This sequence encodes CASRRAGGFSSYEQYF.

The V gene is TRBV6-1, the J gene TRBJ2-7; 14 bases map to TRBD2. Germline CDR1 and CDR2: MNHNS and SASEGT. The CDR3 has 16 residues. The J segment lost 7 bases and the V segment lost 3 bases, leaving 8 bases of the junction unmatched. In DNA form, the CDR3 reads TGTGCCAGCAGTGAGTGGGGGACTAGCGGGAGCTGGGAGCAGTACTTC. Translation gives CASSEWGTSGSWEQYF.

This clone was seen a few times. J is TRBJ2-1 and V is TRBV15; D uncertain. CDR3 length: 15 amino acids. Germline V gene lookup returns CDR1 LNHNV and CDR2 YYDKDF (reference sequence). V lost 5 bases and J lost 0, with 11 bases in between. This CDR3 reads CATSARTPSYNEQFF. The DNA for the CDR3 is TGTGCCACCAGCGCAAGAACCCCCTCCTACAATGAGCAGTTCTTC.

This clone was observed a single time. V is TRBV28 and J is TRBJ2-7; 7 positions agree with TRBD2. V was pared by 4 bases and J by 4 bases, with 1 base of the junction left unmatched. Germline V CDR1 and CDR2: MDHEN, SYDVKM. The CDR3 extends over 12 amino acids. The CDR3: CASSWGGYEQYF. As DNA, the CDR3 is TGTGCCAGCAGTTGGGGGGGTTACGAGCAGTACTTC.

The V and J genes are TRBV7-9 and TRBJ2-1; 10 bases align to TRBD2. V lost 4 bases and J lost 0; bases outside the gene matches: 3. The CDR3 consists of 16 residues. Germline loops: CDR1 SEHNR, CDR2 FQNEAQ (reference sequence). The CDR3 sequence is CASSWTSGSSYNEQFF. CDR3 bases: TGTGCCAGCAGCTGGACTAGCGGCAGCTCCTACAATGAGCAGTTCTTC.

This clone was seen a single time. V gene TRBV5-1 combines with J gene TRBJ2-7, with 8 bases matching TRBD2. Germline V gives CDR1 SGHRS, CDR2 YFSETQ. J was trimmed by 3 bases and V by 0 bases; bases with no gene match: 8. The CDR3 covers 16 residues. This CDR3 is CASSLGTGAGDYEQYF. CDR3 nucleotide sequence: TGCGCCAGCAGCTTGGGGACGGGAGCGGGAGACTACGAGCAGTACTTC.

CDR3: CASNGNGWNEQFF. In DNA, the CDR3 is TGTGCCAGCAATGGGAACGGTTGGAATGAGCAGTTCTTC. The J gene is TRBJ2-1, the V gene TRBV2; D ambiguous. The CDR3 runs 13 residues. Germline CDR1 and CDR2: SNHLY and FYNNEI. The V end lost 7 bases, the J end lost 7 bases, and 14 bases lay between the germline ends.

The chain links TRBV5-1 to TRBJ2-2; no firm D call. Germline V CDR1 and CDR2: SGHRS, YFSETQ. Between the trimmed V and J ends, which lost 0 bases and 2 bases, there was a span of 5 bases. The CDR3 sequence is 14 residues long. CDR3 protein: CASSLAQNTGELFF. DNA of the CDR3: TGCGCCAGCAGCTTGGCTCAAAACACCGGGGAGCTGTTTTTT.

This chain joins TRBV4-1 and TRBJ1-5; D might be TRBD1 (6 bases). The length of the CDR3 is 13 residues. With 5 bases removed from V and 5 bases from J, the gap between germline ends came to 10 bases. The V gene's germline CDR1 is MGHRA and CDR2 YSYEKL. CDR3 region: CASSIQGDQPQHF. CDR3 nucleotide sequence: TGCGCCAGCAGCATACAGGGCGATCAGCCCCAGCATTTT.

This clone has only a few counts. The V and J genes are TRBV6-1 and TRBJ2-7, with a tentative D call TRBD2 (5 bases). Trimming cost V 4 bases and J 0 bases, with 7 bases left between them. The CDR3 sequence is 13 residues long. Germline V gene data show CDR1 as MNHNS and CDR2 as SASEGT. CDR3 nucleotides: TGTGCCAGCAGTGCGGGGAGCTCCTACGAGCAGTACTTC. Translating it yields CASSAGSSYEQYF.

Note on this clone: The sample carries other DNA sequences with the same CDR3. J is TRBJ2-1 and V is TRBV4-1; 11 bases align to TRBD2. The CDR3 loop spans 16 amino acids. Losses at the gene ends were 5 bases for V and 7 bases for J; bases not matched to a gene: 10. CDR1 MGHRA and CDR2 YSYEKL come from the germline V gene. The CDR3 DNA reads TGCGCCAGCAGCGGCCAACTAGCGGGAGTAGGGAATGAGCAGTTCTTC. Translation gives CASSGQLAGVGNEQFF.

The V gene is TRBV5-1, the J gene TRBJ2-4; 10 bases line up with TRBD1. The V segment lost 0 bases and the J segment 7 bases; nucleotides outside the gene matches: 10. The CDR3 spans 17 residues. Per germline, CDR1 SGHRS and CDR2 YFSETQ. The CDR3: CASSLGYGTGVFNIQYF. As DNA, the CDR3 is TGCGCCAGCAGCTTGGGGTACGGGACAGGGGTTTTTAACATTCAGTACTTC.

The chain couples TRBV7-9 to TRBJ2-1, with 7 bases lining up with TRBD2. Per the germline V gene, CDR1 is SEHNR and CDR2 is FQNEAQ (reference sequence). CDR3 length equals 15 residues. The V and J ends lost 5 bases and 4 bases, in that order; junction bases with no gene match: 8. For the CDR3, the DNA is TGTGCCAGCAGCCCCGTTGGAGCGGGATACAATGAGCAGTTCTTC. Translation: CASSPVGAGYNEQFF.

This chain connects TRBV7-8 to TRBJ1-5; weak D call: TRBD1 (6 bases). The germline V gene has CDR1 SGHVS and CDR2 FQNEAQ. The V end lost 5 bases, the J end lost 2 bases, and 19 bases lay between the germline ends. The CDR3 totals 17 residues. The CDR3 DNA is TGTGCCAGCAGCCACTCCCGGTTTGCAGGGGGCAATCAGCCCCAGCATTTT. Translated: CASSHSRFAGGNQPQHF.

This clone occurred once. The CDR3: CASSPTSGDYEQYF. The CDR3 DNA sequence: TGTGCCAGCTCCCCGACTAGCGGAGATTACGAGCAGTACTTC. The V gene is TRBV18, the J gene TRBJ2-7, with 9 bases identical to TRBD2. CDR3 length equals 14 residues. V gave up 6 bases and J gave up 4 bases; unmatched junction bases: 7. Germline V gene lookup returns CDR1 KGHSH and CDR2 LQKENI.

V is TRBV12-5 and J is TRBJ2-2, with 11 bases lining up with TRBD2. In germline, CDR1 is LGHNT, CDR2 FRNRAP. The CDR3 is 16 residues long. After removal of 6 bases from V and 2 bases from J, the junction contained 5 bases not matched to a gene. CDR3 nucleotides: TGTGCTAGTGGGAAGACTAGCGGGACCAACACCGGGGAGCTGTTTTTT. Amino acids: CASGKTSGTNTGELFF.